The clone carrying this T cell receptor beta chain has at least ten counts. Antigen unknown. The data derive from a study of T cells after yellow fever vaccination. Study-level points and caveats: Contamination by abundant bulk-population clonotypes could be present in FACS-sorted repertoires.

V was trimmed by 1 base and J by 0 bases, leaving 3 bases between them. The germline V gene encodes CDR1 LGHDT and CDR2 YNNKEL (reference sequence). The length of the CDR3 is 13 residues. Conversion of TCR transcripts into cDNA relied on 5'RACE template switching, which added a universal primer site and UMIs. TCRdb passed the 5' RACE reads through MiXCR, listing each CDR3 protein once. The sample has just under 600,000 distinct CDR3 sequences, about 13% seen once. Sample: PBMCs, taken on the day of the yellow fever booster vaccination. J is TRBJ1-1 and V is TRBV3-1; D call uncertain. The TCR originated in a man in his thirties or forties who received the YFV17D yellow fever vaccine. Here the CDR3 reads CASSQGVNTEAFF. The CDR3 DNA sequence: TGTGCCAGCAGCCAAGGGGTGAACACTGAAGCTTTCTTT.